The TCR beta chain described here comes from a study of T-cell memory formation after mild COVID-19. Overall study findings and caveats: Later expanders leaned toward CD4+, whereas clones contracting from day 15 to 85 were balanced CD4/CD8. Cross-reactive memory seemingly joined, as some responding clones were found in pre-infection memory. Largely, contracting CD4+ clones fell within CM and EM, and contracting CD8+ clones within EMRA.

For this clonotype: Its specificity is unknown.

This CDR3 spans 17 amino acids. J lost 4 bases, V lost 3 bases, and 6 bases had no gene match. Researchers used 5'RACE with constant-segment primers to make TCR alpha and TCR beta cDNA libraries that carry sample barcodes and UMIs. TCRdb re-analysed the 5' RACE reads in MiXCR, keeping a single row per CDR3 protein. The table shows 120,000 to 150,000 distinct CDR3 sequences, with about 5.5% occurring only once. This clonotype originated in an adult woman who had mild COVID-19 (a few samples of this study predate the infection). Cell type and time point are not known. Material for sequencing was PBMCs or a T cell subset sorted from them (not recorded which). V and J are TRBV12-3 or TRBV12-4 and TRBJ2-3; TRBD2 matches at 14 bases. The CDR3 loop is CASSFYMTSGGADTQYF. The CDR3 bases are TGTGCCAGCAGTTTTTACATGACTAGCGGGGGGGCAGATACGCAGTATTTT.